This note documents a single T cell receptor beta chain sequence. Generated by immunoSEQ multiplex PCR, the TCRdb table keeps only in-frame clones and is missing some. The table lists tens of thousands of clones, about nine tenths of them singletons. This sample is part of a study of T cells in localized non-small cell lung cancer. Per germline, CDR1 SNHLY and CDR2 FYNNEI. The CDR3 is 15 amino acids. Trimming left V 3 bases short and J 4 bases short, with 12 bases between. This specimen consisted of peripheral blood, obtained before any cancer treatment. This TCR came from a man aged 35 to 69 with stage I squamous cell lung carcinoma. The chain uses TRBV2 and TRBJ1-4; D might be TRBD1 (5 bases). CDR3 sequence (DNA): TGTGCCAGCAGTGAGCAGCGGCAGGGTAATGAAAAACTGTTTTTT. Encoded protein: CASSEQRQGNEKLFF. Supplemented by reference TRBV2 and TRBJ1-4, the full variable domain reads EPEVTQTPSHQVTQMGQEVILRCVPISNHLYFYWYRQILGQKVEFLVSFYNNEISEKSEIFDDQFSVERPDGSNFTLKIRSTKLEDSAMYFCASSEQRQGNEKLFFGSGTQLSVL.